The present entry profiles one T cell receptor beta chain with its context. This clone was recorded only once. The clone's antigen remains unknown. One base away there is no much larger clone; base qualities are not given. Collaborating institutions collected whole blood in K2EDTA tubes following their own protocols. Collaborator samples were shipped for TCRbeta analysis as frozen whole blood, isolated PBMCs, or DNA extracted from either sample type. The sample comes from a study of blood T cell repertoires in COVID-19 (dated by TCRdb to about 2020). For the wider study: Samples from collaborators originated in the United States, Italy and Spain and spanned both the acute and convalescent phases of COVID-19. The samples were drawn from the first 160 participants of the ongoing ImmuneRACE study and from 1,254 subjects provided by 6 global collaborators. Where available, HLA class I and class II types were taken from metadata supplied by the sample provider and were not determined by assay-based typing. The repertoires were released in a freely available public database intended as a resource for research on the immune response to SARS-CoV-2. The dataset comprised deeply sampled blood TCRbeta repertoires from subjects exposed to, actively infected with, or recovered from COVID-19. The material from the prospective study consisted of cDNA or gDNA derived from T cells, B-cell-depleted T cells, or PBMCs. The sample metadata nearly always contained a de-identified subject ID, COVID-19 status, age in years and sex. Summary of the overall study and its limitations: The quantity of clinical and demographic metadata differed by source and by participant and was supplied without curation.

After removal of 4 bases from V and 7 bases from J, the junction retains 5 bases not matched to a gene. The CDR3 starts with the cysteine, ends with the phenylalanine, and has 14 residues. The kept DNA is CDR3 alone, 42 bases in frame from the first base. The germline V gene specifies LGHNT as CDR1 and FRNRAP as CDR2. TCRbeta CDR3 regions were amplified from genomic DNA using the immunoSEQ Assay, a bias-controlled multiplex PCR. Regarding the original processing steps: The number of nucleated cells in each sample was estimated from the amplification of reference gene primers within the assay. Sequence reads were collapsed and filtered to measure the absolute abundance of every unique TCRbeta CDR3 rearrangement. For each sample, productive Simpson clonality was calculated as the square root of Simpson's diversity index over productive rearrangements. Here the immuneACCESS table is served through TCRdb, limited to in-frame sequences with V and J called. Missing clones are a known gap in these copies; in checked studies unresolved V genes cover under half, and the rest lacks a known reason. The V and J calls and clone size come from that table; D and trimming were worked out from the DNA. The sample table holds roughly 34,000 clones, of which approximately 85% were seen once. The ten largest clones take up about 9.7% of the sample.

Recombination connected TRBV12-5 to TRBJ2-2, with TRBD1 matching 8 junction bases. The sequence was obtained from an elderly man with active COVID-19. Specimen: peripheral blood. The sequenced DNA is TGTGCTAGTGGTTCCTCAGGGGGCCACGGGGAGCTGTTTTTT. It is translated as CASGSSGGHGELFF.